This is a list of T cell receptor beta chains from one sample in a study of T cell responses to AZD1222 COVID-19 vaccine. Here immunoSEQ multiplex PCR was the method, and the copy in TCRdb shows in-frame clones only, minus some. The sample has about 120,000 clones; roughly 90% are singletons. This specimen was peripheral blood, taken on day 0 of AZD1222 vaccination. Every receptor here comes from an adult in good health. Each CDR3 is given with its conserved first and last residue. The D gene is left open where the match is weak. Not all rows give a size; the values are once, few, many and, for expanded clones, a class.

TRBJ1-1 | . | . | TRBV28 | CASRYNPGGGVGTEAFF | TGTGCCAGCAGATATAACCCGGGCGGGGGGGTAGGCACTGAAGCTTTCTTT
TRBJ2-1 | . | TRBD1 | TRBV27 | CASSKYRDSYANEQFF | TGTGCCAGCAGTAAATACCGGGACAGTTACGCCAATGAGCAGTTCTTC
TRBJ2-5 | . | TRBD1 | TRBV7-2 | CASSGNRGAETQYF | TGTGCCAGCAGCGGCAACAGGGGTGCTGAGACCCAGTACTTC
TRBJ2-1 | . | . | TRBV5-1 | CASSGGRSPYNEQFF | TGCGCCAGCAGCGGGGGGCGGAGCCCCTACAATGAGCAGTTCTTC
TRBJ1-5 | . | . | TRBV5-1 | CASSLGTALGQPQHF | TGCGCCAGCAGCTTGGGGACAGCGTTAGGCCAGCCCCAGCATTTT
TRBJ2-7 | . | . | TRBV9 | CASSSAGTTLRGEQYF | TGTGCCAGCAGCTCCGCCGGGACCACTCTCCGCGGCGAGCAGTACTTC
TRBJ2-1 | once | TRBD2 | TRBV19 | CASSIALRTSFDEQFF | TGTGCCAGTAGTATAGCTCTACGGACTAGTTTCGATGAGCAGTTCTTC
TRBJ2-4 | . | . | TRBV3-1/TRBV3-2 | CASSLGPPGAKNIQYF | TGTGCCAGCAGCCTGGGACCACCCGGGGCCAAAAACATTCAGTACTTC
TRBJ1-2 | . | . | TRBV19 | CASSSAGGTYGYTF | TGTGCCAGTAGTTCGGCCGGGGGAACCTATGGCTACACCTTC
TRBJ2-1 | . | TRBD1 | TRBV7-9 | CASSPDRGKTYNEQFF | TGTGCCAGCAGCCCGGACAGGGGAAAGACATACAATGAGCAGTTCTTC
TRBJ2-3 | . | TRBD2 | TRBV5-5 | CASSSKPGLAGGTSTDTQYF | TGTGCCAGCAGCTCAAAGCCCGGACTAGCGGGGGGGACTAGCACAGATACGCAGTATTTT
TRBJ2-1 | . | TRBD1 | TRBV6-1 | CASSEGTGAWSSEQFF | TGTGCCAGCAGTGAGGGTACAGGGGCATGGAGTAGTGAGCAGTTCTTC
TRBJ2-6 | once | . | TRBV10-2 | CASSESRGISGANVLTF | TGCGCCAGCAGTGAGTCACGGGGTATCTCTGGGGCCAACGTCCTGACTTTC
TRBJ2-3 | . | . | TRBV4-1 | CASSVPGGDTQYF | TGCGCCAGCAGCGTCCCCGGAGGAGATACGCAGTATTTT
TRBJ1-1 | . | . | TRBV19 | CASSIYLGPNTEAFF | TGTGCCAGTAGTATCTATCTGGGGCCAAACACTGAAGCTTTCTTT
TRBJ1-4 | . | . | TRBV5-4 | CASSLWGANEKLFF | TGTGCCAGCAGCTTGTGGGGGGCTAATGAAAAACTGTTTTTT
TRBJ1-5 | . | . | TRBV6-6 | CASSYRDSNSNQPQHF | TGTGCCAGCAGTTACCGCGACAGTAATAGCAATCAGCCCCAGCATTTT
TRBJ2-7 | . | TRBD1 | TRBV28 | CASTNTGGGDEQYF | TGTGCCAGCACCAATACAGGGGGTGGCGACGAGCAGTACTTC
TRBJ2-3 | . | . | TRBV19 | CASSKPSTPGRDTQYF | TGTGCCAGTAGTAAGCCCTCGACCCCCGGAAGGGATACGCAGTATTTT
TRBJ2-3 | . | TRBD2 | TRBV7-9 | CASSLSLAGTDTQYF | TGTGCCAGCAGCTTATCACTAGCGGGCACAGATACGCAGTATTTT
TRBJ1-5 | . | . | TRBV23-1 | CASSPVYGNQPQHF | TGCGCCAGCAGTCCGGTTTACGGCAATCAGCCCCAGCATTTT
TRBJ1-4 | . | . | TRBV11-2 | CASSLTRGRREKLFF | TGTGCCAGCAGCTTAACCAGGGGCCGGCGTGAAAAACTGTTTTTT
TRBJ1-1 | once | . | TRBV5-6 | CASSLSSIEAFF | TGTGCCAGCAGCTTGTCAAGTATTGAAGCTTTCTTT
TRBJ1-6 | few | . | TRBV9 | CASSGGQDNSPLHF | TGTGCCAGCAGCGGGGGGCAGGATAATTCACCCCTCCACTTT
TRBJ1-5 | few | . | TRBV27 | CASSVNRLKGQPQHF | TGTGCCAGCAGTGTCAACAGGTTAAAAGGACAGCCCCAGCATTTT